The clone carrying this T cell receptor (beta chain) was seen only once. Its antigen is not identified. All donors participated as healthy donors of bone marrow. The sample originates from a study of cytomegalovirus exposure and HLA in healthy donors. Study-level points and caveats: Later genetic work tied a missense DCLRE1C variant to beta-chain V and J trimming. The authors enumerated over 150 TCR beta chains as linked to cytomegalovirus. A prior analysis recorded that most TCR beta V segments were productive about 87% or about 30% of the time.

The CDR3 runs to 15 residues. V lost 4 bases, J lost 2 bases, and 4 bases stayed unmatched. CDR1 is SGHDT and CDR2 is YYEEEE in the germline V gene. In the PCR, 60 Vbeta and 13 Jbeta primers were used. Produced via immunoSEQ multiplex PCR; TCRdb's table is partial and in-frame only. The table shows 170,000 or so clones, with 78% occurring only once. J is TRBJ2-2 and V is TRBV5-6; 8 positions match TRBD2. This sequence originates from a woman between 50 and 59 years old in good health and CMV-seropositive. Sequencing used PBMCs. CDR3 amino acids: CASSQAGVNTGELFF. For the CDR3, the DNA is TGTGCCAGCAGCCAAGCGGGGGTTAACACCGGGGAGCTGTTTTTT.